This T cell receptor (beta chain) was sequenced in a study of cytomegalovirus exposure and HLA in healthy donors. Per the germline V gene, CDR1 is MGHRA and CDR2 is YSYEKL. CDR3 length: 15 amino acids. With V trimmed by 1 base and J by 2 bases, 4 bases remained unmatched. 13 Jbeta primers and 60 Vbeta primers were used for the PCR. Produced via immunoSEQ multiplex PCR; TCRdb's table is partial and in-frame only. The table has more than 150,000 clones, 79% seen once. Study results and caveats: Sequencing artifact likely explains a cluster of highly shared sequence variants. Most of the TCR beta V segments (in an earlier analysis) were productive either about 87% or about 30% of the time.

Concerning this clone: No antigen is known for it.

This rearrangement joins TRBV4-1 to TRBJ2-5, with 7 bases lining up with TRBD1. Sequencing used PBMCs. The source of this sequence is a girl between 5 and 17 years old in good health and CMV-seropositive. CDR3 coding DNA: TGCGCCAGCAGCCAAGTAGACAGGGTACAAGAGACCCAGTACTTC. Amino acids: CASSQVDRVQETQYF.